These 18 T cell receptor beta chains originate from one sample sequenced in a study of blood T cells in healthy people across ages. The use of a sample-barcoded 5' primer and a J-beta primer mix characterized a second PCR of roughly 7 to 11 cycles. TCRdb independently ran MiXCR on the 5' RACE reads; one entry per CDR3 protein. The sample has hundreds of thousands of distinct CDR3 sequences, roughly 20% seen once. The sequenced sample was blood. These receptors originate from a man in his 70s in good health.

This clonotype has more than one count but fewer than ten. The chain combines TRBV4-2 with TRBJ2-3, with 10 bases identical to TRBD1. V dropped 2 bases and J dropped 0; count of bases not matched to a gene: 5. The length of the CDR3 is 17 residues. CDR1 and CDR2 from the germline V gene are LGHNA and YNFKEQ. The CDR3 region has the DNA TGTGCCAGCAGCCAATGGGACAGGGGTTCTAGCACAGATACGCAGTATTTT. It translates to CASSQWDRGSSTDTQYF.

This clonotype was observed many times. V usage is TRBV5-6 and J usage is TRBJ2-4, with D possibly TRBD1 on 5 matching bases. The V end was cut by 4 bases, the J end by 1 base, with 9 bases between. CDR3 length: 14 amino acids. The germline CDR1 and CDR2 sequences are SGHDT and YYEEEE. The chain's CDR3 is CASSQGRAKNIQYF. The CDR3 nucleotides read TGTGCCAGCAGCCAGGGTCGGGCCAAAAACATTCAGTACTTC.

This sequence joins TRBV14 and TRBJ1-6; no clear D gene. Germline V gene sequence: CDR1 SGHDN, CDR2 FVKESK. V gave up 2 bases and J gave up 8 bases, with 13 bases separating them. The CDR3 covers 15 residues. The CDR3 DNA sequence: TGTGCCAGCAGCCAAAAAGAGCTTACGGATTCACCCCTCCACTTT. Encoded protein: CASSQKELTDSPLHF.

Concerning this clonotype: A single base separates this from a much larger clone, so it may be a read error. The chain employs TRBV20-1 and TRBJ2-3, with 13 bases identical to TRBD2. This CDR3 is built from 15 residues. Germline CDR1 reads DFQATT; CDR2 reads SNEGSKA (reference sequence). V lost 2 bases to trimming and J lost 4 bases; unmatched junction nucleotides: 3. CDR3 coding DNA: TGCAGTGCTAGACGGACTAGCGGGAGCCCAGATACGCAGTATTTT. The encoded protein is CSARRTSGSPDTQYF.

This clonotype was found many times. V and J are TRBV29-1 and TRBJ2-7, with 8 bases fitting TRBD1. The ends lost 4 bases at V and 6 bases at J; junction bases unmatched: 5. The length of the CDR3 is 12 residues. CDR1 and CDR2 (germline): SQVTM, ANQGSEA. CDR3 protein: CSVGQGPVEQYF. The DNA of the CDR3 is TGCAGCGTTGGACAGGGGCCCGTCGAGCAGTACTTC.

The genes are TRBV9 and TRBJ2-7; 7 bases are shared with TRBD2. Germline loops: CDR1 SGDLS, CDR2 YYNGEE. The CDR3 extends over 16 amino acids. V lost 0 bases and J lost 2; bases outside the gene matches: 8. The CDR3 nucleotides read TGTGCCAGCAGCGTAGGGGCTAGCGGAGGTACCTACGAGCAGTACTTC. Amino acid sequence: CASSVGASGGTYEQYF.

This clonotype was seen more than once but under ten times. The rearrangement links TRBV6-2 or TRBV6-3 to TRBJ2-2, with unresolved D. The CDR3 spans 14 residues. The germline gives CDR1 MNHEY, CDR2 SVGEGT. Trimming removed 5 bases from V and 4 bases from J, with 11 bases in between. The DNA of the CDR3 is TGTGCCAGCAGTCGCCCTGACATCACCGGGGAGCTGTTTTTT. It yields the protein CASSRPDITGELFF.

This clonotype was seen ten or more times. V gene TRBV12-3 or TRBV12-4 combines with J gene TRBJ2-7; a possible D gene is TRBD2 (5 bases). V lost 3 bases to trimming and J lost 4 bases, with 7 bases between them. The CDR3 loop spans 12 amino acids. CDR3 bases: TGTGCCAGCAGTTTTTCGGGGTACGAGCAGTACTTC. This translates into CASSFSGYEQYF.

This clonotype was recorded a few times. The gene calls are TRBV20-1 and TRBJ2-2; 13 nucleotides match TRBD2. Germline CDR1 and CDR2: DFQATT and SNEGSKA (reference sequence). Trimming took 2 bases from V and 2 from J; bases not matched to a gene: 2. The length of the CDR3 is 16 residues. DNA of the CDR3: TGCAGTGCTAGACGGACTAGCGGGGGAAACACCGGGGAGCTGTTTTTT. As protein: CSARRTSGGNTGELFF.

This clonotype was detected only a few times. The junction departs from the called germline gene at one end, perhaps through a read error. The chain employs TRBV9 and TRBJ2-5, with D possibly TRBD2 on 5 matching bases. The DNA end favors TRBJ2-7, so the J call may be wrong. The CDR3 covers 15 residues. Germline loops: CDR1 SGDLS, CDR2 YYNGEE. CDR3 DNA sequence: TGTGCCAGCGGCGTAGATCCTACGGGGACCTACGAGCAGTACTTC. Translating gives CASGVDPTGTYEQYF.

The chain combines TRBV6-5 with TRBJ2-6, with D unresolved. Trimming cost V 4 bases and J 0 bases, with 10 bases left between them. The CDR3 totals 16 residues. Germline V gives CDR1 MNHEY, CDR2 SVGAGI. CDR3 sequence: CASSSHPFSGANVLTF. CDR3 DNA sequence: TGTGCCAGCAGTTCCCACCCATTCTCTGGGGCCAACGTCCTGACTTTC.

This clonotype was seen many times. The chain joins TRBV4-3 to TRBJ1-2; D gene unclear. This CDR3 is 15 amino acids long. V lost 0 bases, J lost 0 bases, and 8 bases lay in between. In germline, CDR1 is LGHNA, CDR2 YSLEER. The CDR3, as DNA: TGCGCCAGCAGCCAAGATGCGGGTGCTAACTATGGCTACACCTTC. Protein product: CASSQDAGANYGYTF.

The rearrangement links TRBV7-2 to TRBJ2-3; TRBD1 matches at 8 bases. Germline V gene lookup returns CDR1 SGHTA and CDR2 FQGNSA. J gave up 2 bases and V 3 bases, and 4 bases lay outside the gene matches. This CDR3 contains 15 residues. The CDR3 nucleotides are TGTGCCAGCAGCTTTCAGGGGGCAAACACAGATACGCAGTATTTT. Translating it yields CASSFQGANTDTQYF.

Many counts were recorded for this clonotype. The chain has TRBV7-9 and TRBJ2-2, with TRBD2 matching over 8 bases. The germline CDR1 and CDR2 sequences are SEHNR and FQNEAQ (reference sequence). CDR3 length: 14 residues. With V trimmed by 5 bases and J by 5 bases, 4 bases remained unmatched. CDR3 sequence (DNA): TGTGCCAGCAGCGTGCAGCGGGAGACCGGGGAGCTGTTTTTT. This sequence encodes CASSVQRETGELFF.

In this sample, this clonotype turned up a few times. J is TRBJ2-5 and V is TRBV2, with no clear D. This CDR3 contains 11 residues. The germline V gene encodes CDR1 SNHLY and CDR2 FYNNEI. V lost 3 bases to trimming and J lost 5 bases, with 4 bases between them. In DNA, the CDR3 is TGTGCCAGCAGTGACTTCGAGACCCAGTACTTC. Translating gives CASSDFETQYF.

The chain combines TRBV2 with TRBJ1-4, with unresolved D. The CDR3 is 12 residues long. Germline lookup yields CDR1 SNHLY and CDR2 FYNNEI. V was trimmed by 0 bases and J by 7 bases, leaving 3 bases between them. The CDR3 loop is CASSEAGEKLFF. The CDR3 nucleotides read TGTGCCAGCAGTGAAGCGGGTGAAAAACTGTTTTTT.

This clonotype was seen only a few times. The chain links TRBV3-1 to TRBJ2-7; the D is unclear. CDR3 length: 13 residues. The V gene's germline CDR1 is LGHDT and CDR2 YNNKEL (reference sequence). Trimming removed 0 bases from V and 3 bases from J, with 6 bases in between. The CDR3 loop reads CASSQEDGYEQYF. CDR3 in DNA: TGTGCCAGCAGCCAAGAAGACGGCTACGAGCAGTACTTC.

This clonotype appeared a few times. The chain links TRBV12-5 to TRBJ2-1, with D uncertain. Per the germline V gene, CDR1 is LGHNT and CDR2 is FRNRAP. V gave up 5 bases and J gave up 7 bases, with 15 bases separating them. This CDR3 has 14 amino acids. Written as DNA, the CDR3 is TGTGCTAGTGGTCCCGGCCAGTGGTCGAATGAGCAGTTCTTC. Translation gives CASGPGQWSNEQFF.